The 7 T cell receptor beta chains in this list originate from one sample, sequenced in a study of blood T cell repertoires in COVID-19. The repertoire was sequenced with immunoSEQ multiplex PCR; TCRdb's copy has only in-frame clones and lacks some. Of around 40,000 clones in the sample, about 94% were seen once. Sequencing was carried out using peripheral blood. The source is a human donor with active COVID-19. The donor label of this sample is uncertain.

The rearrangement uses TRBV18 and TRBJ2-7; 12 nucleotides line up with TRBD2. V was pared by 2 bases and J by 4 bases, with 3 bases of the junction left unmatched. The CDR3 loop spans 15 amino acids. CDR1 and CDR2 from the germline V gene are KGHSH and LQKENI. The CDR3 is CASSPTSGGRYEQYF. Written as DNA, the CDR3 is TGTGCCAGCTCACCAACTAGCGGGGGGAGGTACGAGCAGTACTTC. The full variable domain, in which reference TRBV18 and TRBJ2-7 provide the parts outside the CDR3, is NAGVMQNPRHLVRRRGQEARLRCSPMKGHSHVYWYRQLPEEGLKFMVYLQKENIIDESGMPKERFSAEFPKEGPSILRIQQVVRGDSAAYFCASSPTSGGRYEQYFGPGTRLTVT.

The V and J genes are TRBV4-2 and TRBJ1-1; D gene unclear. The V end was cut by 0 bases, the J end by 4 bases, with 9 bases between. Looked up from germline, CDR1 is LGHNA and CDR2 is YNFKEQ. The CDR3 has 14 residues. The CDR3 DNA is TGTGCCAGCAGCCAAGAGAGAGGTCCCACTGAAGCTTTCTTT. As protein: CASSQERGPTEAFF.

This rearrangement joins TRBV5-4 to TRBJ2-5; TRBD1 matches at 10 bases. This CDR3 contains 16 residues. Germline lookup yields CDR1 SGHNT and CDR2 YYREEE (reference sequence). V was clipped by 4 bases and J by 5 bases; unmatched bases: 11. The CDR3 reads CASSIRDRGIWETQYF. The CDR3 DNA reads TGTGCCAGCAGCATCCGGGACAGGGGTATATGGGAGACCCAGTACTTC.

The chain recombines TRBV24-1 with TRBJ2-2, with D possibly matching TRBD1 (6 bases). This CDR3 has 13 amino acids. The V gene's germline CDR1 is KGHDR and CDR2 SFDVKD. V lost 3 bases and J 8 bases, leaving 9 bases between the germline ends. The CDR3 is CATSDAGEGELFF. In DNA, the CDR3 is TGTGCCACCAGTGATGCAGGGGAAGGGGAGCTGTTTTTT.

The V call is TRBV4-1, the J call TRBJ2-7; 8 bases line up with TRBD2. Germline assignment: CDR1 MGHRA and CDR2 YSYEKL. The CDR3 length is 14 residues. Germline trimming cut 2 bases from V and 4 bases from J; bases unmatched to any gene: 4. CDR3 amino acids: CASSQRGGPYEQYF. The DNA for the CDR3 is TGCGCCAGCAGCCAACGCGGGGGGCCTTACGAGCAGTACTTC.

The chain carries TRBV6-5 and TRBJ2-3, with a weak D call TRBD1 (5 bases). CDR3 length equals 13 residues. The germline V gene has CDR1 MNHEY and CDR2 SVGAGI. Trimming shortened V by 7 bases and J by 2 bases, and 10 bases separated the two germline ends. The CDR3 nucleotides are TGTGCCAGCACCCTGACAGCCACAGATACGCAGTATTTT. It translates to CASTLTATDTQYF.

In this sample, this clone turned up once. The chain combines TRBV7-6 with TRBJ2-7; TRBD2 agrees at 9 bases. V shed 1 base, J shed 2 bases, and the junction held 6 bases outside the gene matches. Looked up from germline, CDR1 is SGHVS and CDR2 is FNYEAQ. This CDR3 region has 16 residues. The CDR3 sequence: CASSLGTSAGPYEQYF. The CDR3 region has the DNA TGTGCCAGCAGCTTAGGGACTAGCGCCGGGCCCTACGAGCAGTACTTC.